This T cell receptor beta chain was identified during a study of PD-1 blockade in classical Hodgkin lymphoma. General study points: Undefined causes, possibly disease activity or prior therapy, underlie the repertoire differences.

Time point noted: newly diagnosed, previously untreated cHL patient sample. Investigators isolated CD4+ T cells from thawed PBMCs through magnetic negative selection. Method: immunoSEQ multiplex PCR; TCRdb's copy keeps in-frame clones and lacks some. This repertoire shows around 29,000 clones, around 89% found once; its top ten account for 0.3% to 0.4%. Worth noting for this clone: Its antigen is unidentified.

Trimming took 0 bases from V and 0 from J, leaving 8 bases between them. Germline V gene data show CDR1 as MRHNA and CDR2 as SNTAGT. The CDR3 consists of 16 residues. The sequence was obtained from a human donor with classical Hodgkin lymphoma. This rearrangement joins TRBV6-4 to TRBJ2-2; D may be TRBD2 (6 bases). The sequenced sample was CD4+ T cells from blood. CDR3 sequence reads: CASSDSGGTNTGELFF. DNA of the CDR3: TGTGCCAGCAGTGACTCGGGGGGAACGAACACCGGGGAGCTGTTTTTT.